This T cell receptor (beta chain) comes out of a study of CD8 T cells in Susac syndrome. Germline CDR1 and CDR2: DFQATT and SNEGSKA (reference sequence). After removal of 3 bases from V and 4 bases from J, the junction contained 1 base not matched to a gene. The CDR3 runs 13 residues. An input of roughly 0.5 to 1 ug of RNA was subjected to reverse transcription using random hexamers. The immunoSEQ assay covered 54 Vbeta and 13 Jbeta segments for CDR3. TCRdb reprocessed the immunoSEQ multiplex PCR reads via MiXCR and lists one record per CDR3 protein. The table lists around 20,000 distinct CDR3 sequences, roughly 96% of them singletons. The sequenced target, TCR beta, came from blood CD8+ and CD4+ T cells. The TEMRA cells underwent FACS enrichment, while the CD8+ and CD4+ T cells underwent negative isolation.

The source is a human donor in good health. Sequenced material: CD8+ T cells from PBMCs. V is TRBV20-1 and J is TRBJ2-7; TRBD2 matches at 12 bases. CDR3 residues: CSARTSGSYEQYF. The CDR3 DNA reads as TGCAGTGCTAGGACTAGCGGGAGTTACGAGCAGTACTTC.